This entry concerns a single T cell receptor beta chain. This sample was included in a study of T cells in Graves' hyperthyroidism and ophthalmopathy. What was amplified from RNA transcripts were TCR beta CDR3 regions. A first-round RT-PCR of the TCR CDR3 used the HTBI primer set. TCRdb reanalysed the multiplex PCR reads using MiXCR and keeps one entry per CDR3 protein. The data show roughly 660,000 distinct CDR3 sequences, roughly 17% seen once. The V and J ends lost 0 bases and 0 bases respectively, with 6 bases between them. CDR3 length: 15 residues. Per germline, CDR1 LNHNV and CDR2 YYDKDF (reference sequence).

The chain combines TRBV15 with TRBJ1-5; D is undetermined. This TCR derives from a man in his forties or fifties with Graves' hyperthyroidism. The sequencing sample was made of blood. CDR3 protein: CATSRDRYSNQPQHF. CDR3 bases: TGTGCCACCAGCAGAGACAGGTATAGCAATCAGCCCCAGCATTTT.